These 19 T cell receptor beta chains came from one sample sequenced in a study of beta chain features in type 1 diabetes. Whole-study findings and limits: TCRB CDR3s were moderately but significantly shorter in Type 1 diabetes patients in all four CD4+ subsets.

Expressed TCRB transcripts were sequenced because the entire RNA isolate underwent reverse transcription. The data were produced by immunoSEQ multiplex PCR, yet TCRdb's version contains in-frame clones alone and is incomplete. The repertoire holds hundreds of thousands of clones, about 14% seen once, with approximately 0.043% in the top ten. No antigen is known for these receptors. The sequencing input was naive CD4+ T cells from blood. The receptors here all came from a man between 18 and 29 years old with type 1 diabetes.

The chain joins TRBV30 to TRBJ2-6; TRBD1 matches 7 bases. Trimming took 1 base from V and 2 from J; bases not matched to a gene: 5. Per germline, CDR1 GTSNPN and CDR2 SVGIG (reference sequence). This CDR3 has 16 residues. The CDR3: CAWSGDSGPGANVLTF. For the CDR3, the DNA is TGTGCCTGGAGTGGGGACAGTGGACCTGGGGCCAACGTCCTGACTTTC.

The gene calls are TRBV6-6 and TRBJ2-6; 8 bases align to TRBD1. Germline V gene lookup returns CDR1 MNHNY and CDR2 SVGAGI (reference sequence). The CDR3 totals 15 residues. V was pared by 5 bases and J by 4 bases, with 4 bases of the junction left unmatched. The CDR3 sequence is CASSRTGMGANVLTF. In DNA, the CDR3 is TGTGCCAGCAGTCGGACAGGGATGGGGGCCAACGTCCTGACTTTC.

The V call is TRBV30, the J call TRBJ1-5; D ambiguous. V was cut by 0 bases and J by 10 bases, with 13 bases left in between. The CDR3 is made up of 13 amino acids. Per germline, CDR1 GTSNPN and CDR2 SVGIG (reference sequence). The CDR3 DNA reads as TGTGCCTGGAGTGTACGATCCCCGGGACCCCAGCATTTT. Amino acid sequence: CAWSVRSPGPQHF. Together with reference TRBV30 and TRBJ1-5, the CDR3 gives the full variable domain: SQTIHQWPATLVQPVGSPLSLECTVEGTSNPNLYWYRQAAGRGLQLLFYSVGIGQISSEVPQNLSASRPQDRQFILSSKKLLLSDSGFYLCAWSVRSPGPQHFGDGTRLSIL.

This clone was picked up a small number of times. This chain links TRBV4-2 with TRBJ2-7; 8 nucleotides line up with TRBD2. V was clipped by 6 bases and J by 3 bases; unmatched bases: 4. The V gene's germline CDR1 is LGHNA and CDR2 YNFKEQ. This CDR3 has 13 amino acids. The CDR3 sequence: CASSERGGYEQYF. The CDR3 coding sequence is TGTGCCAGCAGTGAACGGGGGGGCTACGAGCAGTACTTC.

The V gene is TRBV9, the J gene TRBJ2-3; 13 nucleotides match TRBD2. This CDR3 region has 19 residues. The V segment lost 0 bases and the J segment 0 bases; nucleotides outside the gene matches: 7. Germline CDR1 and CDR2: SGDLS and YYNGEE. The CDR3 DNA reads TGTGCCAGCAGCGTAGGGAAGACTAGCGGGGGGATCAGCACAGATACGCAGTATTTT. Translated: CASSVGKTSGGISTDTQYF.

This clone was counted between two and nine times. CDR3 region: CASSLGDRANTEAFF. In DNA form, the CDR3 reads TGTGCCAGCAGCCTGGGGGACAGGGCGAACACTGAAGCTTTCTTT. The rearrangement links TRBV7-3 to TRBJ1-1; 9 bases align to TRBD1. V was pared by 5 bases and J by 1 base, with 5 bases of the junction left unmatched. Germline lookup yields CDR1 SGHTA and CDR2 FQGTGA. The CDR3 runs to 15 residues.

The genes are TRBV9 and TRBJ2-1, with D perhaps TRBD2 (5 bases). The CDR3 is 16 amino acids. The V end was cut by 4 bases, the J end by 7 bases, with 21 bases between. In germline, CDR1 is SGDLS, CDR2 YYNGEE. The CDR3 loop is CASSLTAGTPENEQFF. CDR3 bases: TGTGCCAGCAGCCTCACTGCGGGTACCCCGGAGAATGAGCAGTTCTTC.

This clone was seen more than once but under ten times. This chain connects TRBV27 to TRBJ1-6, with unresolved D. V lost 0 bases and J lost 9, with 9 bases in between. Germline lookup yields CDR1 MNHEY and CDR2 SMNVEV (reference sequence). The CDR3 is made up of 14 amino acids. The CDR3 DNA sequence: TGTGCCAGCAGTTTATCGAAGGCGGGTTCACCCCTCCACTTT. Translating gives CASSLSKAGSPLHF.

The rearrangement links TRBV5-1 to TRBJ2-7; D not certain. The CDR3 contains 8 residues. Trimming shortened V by 8 bases and J by 6 bases, and 3 bases separated the two germline ends. Germline-derived CDR1 and CDR2 are SGHRS and YFSETQ. CDR3 DNA sequence: TGCGCCAGAAGCGAGCAGTACTTC. It is translated as CARSEQYF.

About this clone: Other DNA sequences within the sample encode an identical CDR3. The genes are TRBV5-1 and TRBJ2-3; the D is unclear. CDR3 length equals 13 residues. Deletions cut 0 bases from V and 1 base from J, with 3 bases between. Germline V gene data show CDR1 as SGHRS and CDR2 as YFSETQ. CDR3 DNA sequence: TGCGCCAGCAGCTTGGTTGGCACAGATACGCAGTATTTT. This encodes CASSLVGTDTQYF.

This clone showed up just a few times. The rearrangement joins TRBV7-9 to TRBJ2-7, with a possible D match to TRBD2 (7 bases). The CDR3 is made up of 12 amino acids. The V end was cut by 7 bases, the J end by 6 bases, with 13 bases between. Germline assignment: CDR1 SEHNR and CDR2 FQNEAQ (reference sequence). CDR3 in DNA: TGTGCCAGCACAGGGGAGGGGCGCGAGCAGTACTTC. It specifies CASTGEGREQYF.

The chain uses TRBV6-5 and TRBJ2-3; D not resolved. V dropped 5 bases and J dropped 4 bases, with 4 bases sitting between them. CDR3 size: 11 residues. Germline V gives CDR1 MNHEY, CDR2 SVGAGI. CDR3 DNA sequence: TGTGCCAGCAGTGCGTCAGATACGCAGTATTTT. Its translation: CASSASDTQYF.

The table lists this clone with a few counts. The V gene is TRBV27, the J gene TRBJ2-7, with 7 bases fitting TRBD1. V shed 5 bases, J shed 4 bases, and the junction held 8 bases outside the gene matches. CDR3 length: 14 residues. CDR1 MNHEY and CDR2 SMNVEV come from the germline V gene (reference sequence). CDR3 in amino acids: CASSIRTGGYEQYF. Here the CDR3 DNA reads TGTGCCAGCAGTATCCGGACAGGCGGGTACGAGCAGTACTTC.

This clone was seen a handful of times. This sequence joins TRBV27 and TRBJ2-7; TRBD1 matches at 11 bases. The germline gives CDR1 MNHEY, CDR2 SMNVEV (reference sequence). Trimming removed 5 bases from V and 2 bases from J; junction bases left unmatched: 5. This CDR3 is built from 15 residues. The DNA for the CDR3 is TGTGCCAGCAGTCCGAGGGACAGGGGGACCTACGAGCAGTACTTC. This translates into CASSPRDRGTYEQYF.

The rearrangement uses TRBV4-1 and TRBJ2-1; 14 positions agree with TRBD2. This CDR3 region has 18 residues. V lost 1 base to trimming and J lost 0 bases; unmatched junction nucleotides: 2. CDR1 and CDR2 from the germline V gene are MGHRA and YSYEKL. CDR3 nucleotides: TGCGCCAGCAGCCAAGGACTAGCGGGAGGGAGCTCCTACAATGAGCAGTTCTTC. Translated, it gives CASSQGLAGGSSYNEQFF.

The V gene is TRBV29-1, the J gene TRBJ2-5; the D gene is possibly TRBD2 (5 bases). The CDR3 runs to 14 residues. The ends were cut back, 0 bases at V and 1 base at J, with 9 bases in the middle. CDR1 SQVTM and CDR2 ANQGSEA come from the germline V gene. The CDR3 coding sequence is TGCAGCGTTGAAGACCCGGGATCCCAAGAGACCCAGTACTTC. This encodes CSVEDPGSQETQYF.

The chain combines TRBV6-6 with TRBJ1-1; no definite D call. V lost 6 bases and J 0 bases, leaving 14 bases between the germline ends. Germline CDR1 reads MNHNY; CDR2 reads SVGAGI (reference sequence). This CDR3 has 15 amino acids. This CDR3 is CASSQKAGLNTEAFF. CDR3 coding DNA: TGTGCCAGCAGCCAGAAGGCAGGTCTGAACACTGAAGCTTTCTTT.

V usage is TRBV5-4 and J usage is TRBJ2-1; 9 bases agree with TRBD1. Germline CDR1 SGHNT, CDR2 YYREEE (reference sequence). The CDR3 runs 15 residues. V lost 4 bases to trimming and J lost 6 bases; unmatched junction nucleotides: 8. The CDR3 reads CASSPRQGGANEQFF. The CDR3 bases are TGTGCCAGCAGCCCACGACAGGGGGGTGCCAATGAGCAGTTCTTC.

The chain combines TRBV18 with TRBJ2-5; D unresolved. CDR1 is KGHSH and CDR2 is LQKENI in the germline V gene. With 5 bases removed from V and 0 bases from J, the gap between germline ends came to 10 bases. The CDR3 totals 14 residues. The CDR3 region has the DNA TGTGCCAGCTCATTGTCGAGCCACCAAGAGACCCAGTACTTC. This encodes CASSLSSHQETQYF. The variable domain in full, with the rest retrieved from reference TRBV18 and TRBJ2-5, is NAGVMQNPRHLVRRRGQEARLRCSPMKGHSHVYWYRQLPEEGLKFMVYLQKENIIDESGMPKERFSAEFPKEGPSILRIQQVVRGDSAAYFCASSLSSHQETQYFGPGTRLLVL.